The 32 T cell receptor beta chains below come from one sample, sequenced in a study of T-cell reconstitution after alpha-beta-depleted transplantation in children. Unique molecular identifiers were incorporated into the prepared TCRbeta library. TCRdb redid the calling of the PCR reads with MiXCR, one entry per CDR3 protein. The sample records fewer than 700,000 distinct CDR3 sequences, 10% to 15% being singletons. The sequences come from PBMCs, mostly from graft donor cells, collected 360 days after TCRalphabeta/CD19-depleted stem cell transplant. Source of these receptors: a male patient aged 10 to 17 who had a stem cell transplant for acute myeloid leukemia, so the T cells may come from the graft donor.

This clonotype showed up many times. V and J are TRBV29-1 and TRBJ1-1; a weak D match, TRBD1 (6 bases). V was pared by 8 bases and J by 1 base, with 11 bases between. Germline assignment: CDR1 SQVTM and CDR2 ANQGSEA. The CDR3 length is 12 residues. The chain's CDR3 is CSTLTGNTEAFF. The CDR3 DNA follows: TGCAGCACACTGACAGGGAACACTGAAGCTTTCTTT.

This chain links TRBV25-1 with TRBJ2-5; a weak D match, TRBD1 (5 bases). Germline CDR1 and CDR2: MGHDK and SYGVNS. Trimming took off 4 bases at V and 9 bases at J, with 9 bases between the two ends. The CDR3 runs 11 residues. The CDR3 here is CASSVLRAQYF. The CDR3 DNA reads TGTGCCAGCAGTGTTCTCAGGGCCCAGTACTTC.

In this sample, this clonotype turned up a few times. V is TRBV5-1 and J is TRBJ2-3; 11 bases align to TRBD1. In germline, CDR1 is SGHRS, CDR2 YFSETQ. This CDR3 has 16 amino acids. Unmatched junction bases numbered 7, after V lost 2 bases and J lost 5 bases. The CDR3 bases are TGCGCCAGCAGCTTTGTTGGGACAGGGGGAGGAGATACGCAGTATTTT. Translating gives CASSFVGTGGGDTQYF.

The chain carries TRBV3-1 and TRBJ2-5, with 8 bases aligning to TRBD2. V was clipped by 3 bases and J by 6 bases; unmatched bases: 15. This CDR3 comprises 17 residues. The V gene's germline CDR1 is LGHDT and CDR2 YNNKEL (reference sequence). CDR3 sequence reads: CASSQSLSERERKTQYF. The DNA of the CDR3 is TGTGCCAGCAGCCAGAGTCTTAGCGAGCGGGAGAGGAAGACCCAGTACTTC.

This clonotype has more than one count but fewer than ten. J is TRBJ2-4 and V is TRBV7-9; D perhaps matches TRBD2 (5 bases). The CDR3 extends over 14 amino acids. Per germline, CDR1 SEHNR and CDR2 FQNEAQ (reference sequence). Trimming left V 7 bases short and J 8 bases short, with 18 bases between. CDR3: CASTDPMRADIQYF. The CDR3 DNA reads TGTGCCAGCACCGACCCTATGCGGGCCGACATTCAGTACTTC. The full variable domain, completed using reference TRBV7-9 and TRBJ2-4, is DTGVSQNPRHKITKRGQNVTFRCDPISEHNRLYWYRQTLGQGPEFLTYFQNEAQLEKSRLLSDRFSAERPKGSFSTLEIQRTEQGDSAMYLCASTDPMRADIQYFGAGTRLSVL.

This clonotype was found a few times. The V and J genes are TRBV7-9 and TRBJ2-1; 8 bases match TRBD1. There are 16 residues in the CDR3. J gave up 7 bases and V 5 bases, and 13 bases lay outside the gene matches. The germline CDR1 and CDR2 sequences are SEHNR and FQNEAQ (reference sequence). CDR3 in amino acids: CASSDTRQGARNEQFF. In nucleotides, the CDR3 is TGTGCCAGCAGCGACACGCGGCAGGGGGCTCGGAATGAGCAGTTCTTC.

This clonotype appeared a few times. This rearrangement joins TRBV7-2 to TRBJ2-7; a weak D match, TRBD2 (5 bases). The CDR3 spans 14 residues. Germline-derived CDR1 and CDR2 are SGHTA and FQGNSA. The germline V and J ends were trimmed by 2 bases and 6 bases, with 14 bases remaining between them. In nucleotides, the CDR3 is TGTGCCAGCAGCTTACTATGGACCCGGGGCGAGCAGTACTTC. This translates into CASSLLWTRGEQYF.

This clonotype occurred many times. The CDR3 nucleotides read TGTGCCAGCAGCGGAGTTGTTAGAAACACCATATATTTT. Translated: CASSGVVRNTIYF. V is TRBV9 and J is TRBJ1-3; D remains unclear. V dropped 3 bases and J dropped 5 bases, with 9 bases sitting between them. Germline CDR1 and CDR2: SGDLS and YYNGEE. This CDR3 has 13 amino acids.

There are a few counts of this clonotype. The V gene is TRBV10-3, the J gene TRBJ2-7, with D perhaps being TRBD1 or TRBD2 (5 bases each). Trimming pared 3 bases from V and 2 bases from J, leaving 11 bases between. This CDR3 spans 14 amino acids. Germline V lookup: CDR1 ENHRY, CDR2 SYGVKD. The CDR3 DNA is TGTGCCATCAGTGATCGGGGCCCTACCTACGAGCAGTACTTC. It is translated as CAISDRGPTYEQYF.

A remark on this clonotype: One junction end does not reproduce the germline sequence, and a read error may be involved. The V call is TRBV3-1, the J call TRBJ2-7; TRBD2 matches at 10 bases. The germline CDR1 and CDR2 sequences are LGHDT and YNNKEL (reference sequence). The CDR3 length is 15 residues. Written as DNA, the CDR3 is TGTGCCAGCAGGCAAGGGGGACTAGCGAGCTACGAGCAGTACTTC. It codes for CASRQGGLASYEQYF.

This clonotype was observed many times. This sequence joins TRBV5-1 and TRBJ2-5; the D is unclear. The CDR3 covers 15 residues. The V end was cut by 5 bases, the J end by 3 bases, with 17 bases between. The germline CDR1 and CDR2 sequences are SGHRS and YFSETQ. The CDR3 coding sequence is TGCGCCAGCAGTTCGCCCCGGTGGGCCGAAGAGACCCAGTACTTC. Translated: CASSSPRWAEETQYF.

This clonotype appeared a few times. The chain joins TRBV18 to TRBJ2-7; 15 nucleotides align to TRBD2. CDR1 and CDR2 (germline): KGHSH, LQKENI. This CDR3 has 16 amino acids. With 3 bases clipped from V and 5 bases from J, the junction kept 5 bases outside the gene matches. Here the CDR3 DNA reads TGTGCCAGCTCACCGGGGACTAGCGGGAGGTCCCACGAGCAGTACTTC. Translating gives CASSPGTSGRSHEQYF.

The table lists this clonotype with many counts. The genes are TRBV7-2 and TRBJ2-7; D may correspond to TRBD1 or TRBD2 (5 bases each). The CDR3 totals 16 residues. Trimming took off 2 bases at V and 1 base at J, with 15 bases between the two ends. Per germline, CDR1 SGHTA and CDR2 FQGNSA. The CDR3 DNA sequence: TGTGCCAGCAGCTTACAGGGCGGGTCCCCTTCCTACGAGCAGTACTTC. Translated: CASSLQGGSPSYEQYF.

This clonotype was counted at least ten times. This sequence joins TRBV4-3 and TRBJ2-3; unclear D gene. The CDR3 runs 13 residues. V lost 0 bases, J lost 6 bases, and 7 bases lay in between. Germline assignment: CDR1 LGHNA and CDR2 YSLEER. The CDR3 reads CASSQESGDTQYF. CDR3 DNA sequence: TGCGCCAGCAGCCAAGAGTCCGGGGATACGCAGTATTTT.

This clonotype has only a few counts. The genes are TRBV29-1 and TRBJ2-2, with 7 bases aligning to TRBD2. V shed 7 bases, J shed 4 bases, and the junction held 6 bases outside the gene matches. This CDR3 spans 13 amino acids. Germline CDR1 SQVTM, CDR2 ANQGSEA. Here the CDR3 reads CSAGTISTGELFF. Here the CDR3 DNA reads TGCAGCGCCGGGACTATATCCACCGGGGAGCTGTTTTTT.

This clonotype occurred a few times. This sequence joins TRBV4-3 and TRBJ2-2, with D possibly being TRBD1 or TRBD2 (6 bases each). The germline V and J ends were trimmed by 1 base and 4 bases, with 19 bases remaining between them. The CDR3 is 18 residues long. Per the germline V gene, CDR1 is LGHNA and CDR2 is YSLEER. The CDR3 nucleotides are TGCGCCAGCAGCCAAGGGGCAGGTGGGGGGCCTGGCACCGGGGAGCTGTTTTTT. The encoded protein is CASSQGAGGGPGTGELFF.

The V call is TRBV25-1, the J call TRBJ2-4; D uncertain. V gave up 0 bases and J gave up 8 bases, with 14 bases separating them. This CDR3 is 15 amino acids long. In germline, CDR1 is MGHDK, CDR2 SYGVNS. As DNA, the CDR3 is TGTGCCAGCAGTGAATACCAAGCTGGATGGGACATTCAGTACTTC. Amino acid sequence: CASSEYQAGWDIQYF.

The rearrangement joins TRBV15 to TRBJ2-7; tentatively, D is TRBD2 (5 bases). With 1 base removed from V and 5 bases from J, the gap between germline ends came to 9 bases. Germline V gene lookup returns CDR1 LNHNV and CDR2 YYDKDF (reference sequence). The CDR3 extends over 13 amino acids. Here the CDR3 DNA reads TGTGCCACCAGCAGAGGGACTTCCGACGAGCAGTACTTC. Encoded protein: CATSRGTSDEQYF.

The gene calls are TRBV27 and TRBJ2-1; D is possibly TRBD2 (6 bases). Germline V lookup: CDR1 MNHEY, CDR2 SMNVEV (reference sequence). Trimming took off 4 bases at V and 8 bases at J, with 15 bases between the two ends. There are 14 residues in the CDR3. The CDR3 here is CASSYPGAGHEQFF. As DNA, the CDR3 is TGTGCCAGCAGTTATCCGGGAGCCGGTCATGAGCAGTTCTTC.

This clonotype was found once. The chain uses TRBV5-6 and TRBJ2-6; TRBD2 is a possible D gene (6 bases). This CDR3 has 19 amino acids. CDR1 is SGHDT and CDR2 is YYEEEE in the germline V gene. V lost 4 bases and J 0 bases, leaving 20 bases between the germline ends. The CDR3 loop reads CASSIRGETYPSGANVLTF. The CDR3 DNA reads TGTGCCAGCAGCATCCGCGGGGAAACCTACCCCTCTGGGGCCAACGTCCTGACTTTC.

This clonotype was seen more than once but under ten times. The chain is built from TRBV5-1 and TRBJ2-5; 9 nucleotides line up with TRBD1. CDR3 length: 15 amino acids. V lost 0 bases, J lost 0 bases, and 0 bases stayed unmatched. CDR1 is SGHRS, CDR2 YFSETQ, per germline. The CDR3, as DNA: TGCGCCAGCAGCTTGGGGACAGGGGACCAAGAGACCCAGTACTTC. Amino acids: CASSLGTGDQETQYF.

This clonotype turned up a few times. The chain is built from TRBV7-9 and TRBJ2-1, with 7 positions matching TRBD2. The germline V gene encodes CDR1 SEHNR and CDR2 FQNEAQ (reference sequence). The CDR3 is made up of 16 amino acids. V lost 5 bases and J lost 0; bases outside the gene matches: 7. The CDR3 sequence: CASSPPGGSSYNEQFF. The CDR3 DNA reads TGTGCCAGCAGCCCCCCAGGCGGGAGCTCCTACAATGAGCAGTTCTTC.

This clonotype has a count of ten or more. One end of the junction varies from germline; a read error may be responsible. The chain uses TRBV28 and TRBJ2-4; D perhaps matches TRBD2 (6 bases). CDR3 length: 14 residues. Germline V gene lookup returns CDR1 MDHEN and CDR2 SYDVKM. This CDR3 is CVSGLPIAKNIQYF. DNA for the CDR3: TGTGTCAGCGGGCTACCTATAGCCAAAAACATTCAGTACTTC.

This clonotype has only a few counts. J is TRBJ1-2 and V is TRBV6-5, with 8 nucleotides matching TRBD1. This CDR3 comprises 15 residues. Germline CDR1 and CDR2: MNHEY and SVGAGI. The V segment lost 2 bases and the J segment 4 bases; nucleotides outside the gene matches: 6. The CDR3 DNA sequence: TGTGCCAGCAGTTACAGGACGACAGGGGCCTATGGCTACACCTTC. This sequence encodes CASSYRTTGAYGYTF.

This clonotype was observed at least ten times. The rearrangement joins TRBV12-3 or TRBV12-4 to TRBJ2-1; TRBD2 might be the D (5 bases). Trimming took 6 bases from V and 2 from J, leaving 20 bases between them. The CDR3 is 17 amino acids. CDR3 sequence (DNA): TGTGCCAGCAGACACAACGGGCGGGTCCCTACCTACAATGAGCAGTTCTTC. Protein: CASRHNGRVPTYNEQFF.

The rearrangement uses TRBV20-1 and TRBJ2-5; the D is unclear. Trimming left V 4 bases short and J 0 bases short, with 6 bases between. The CDR3 is 12 amino acids. The V gene's germline CDR1 is DFQATT and CDR2 SNEGSKA (reference sequence). CDR3 DNA: TGCAGTGCTATACAGAACCAAGAGACCCAGTACTTC. Translated, it gives CSAIQNQETQYF.

The table lists this clonotype with a few counts. This rearrangement joins TRBV12-3 or TRBV12-4 to TRBJ2-1, with D unclear. The CDR3 consists of 14 residues. Trimming took off 3 bases at V and 5 bases at J, with 11 bases between the two ends. The CDR3 region is CASSLLVTDNEQFF. The CDR3 DNA is TGTGCCAGCAGTTTGTTGGTAACGGACAATGAGCAGTTCTTC.

The rearrangement uses TRBV11-1 and TRBJ2-7; the match to TRBD1 covers 10 bases. Germline CDR1 is SGHAT and CDR2 is FQDESV (reference sequence). There are 18 residues in the CDR3. Trimming took 7 bases from V and 2 from J; bases not matched to a gene: 17. Here the CDR3 reads CASTQIGTGALNTYEQYF. CDR3 sequence (DNA): TGTGCCAGCACCCAAATCGGGACAGGGGCCCTCAACACCTACGAGCAGTACTTC.

This clonotype has just a few counts. CDR3 DNA sequence: TGCGCCAGCGGACCACAGGGGGTCGGCTACGAGCAGTACTTC. This translates into CASGPQGVGYEQYF. The gene calls are TRBV5-1 and TRBJ2-7; 8 positions agree with TRBD1. Losses at the gene ends were 7 bases for V and 3 bases for J; bases not matched to a gene: 9. Germline V gene lookup returns CDR1 SGHRS and CDR2 YFSETQ. The CDR3 length is 14 residues.

This clonotype was counted at least ten times. V gene TRBV6-5 combines with J gene TRBJ2-7, with D perhaps matching TRBD1 (6 bases). Trimming took off 4 bases at V and 2 bases at J, with 15 bases between the two ends. The germline CDR1 and CDR2 sequences are MNHEY and SVGAGI. The CDR3 has 15 residues. This CDR3 reads CASSSALRGAYEQYF. For the CDR3, the DNA is TGTGCCAGCAGTTCCGCCCTCAGGGGCGCCTACGAGCAGTACTTC.

This clonotype was counted only a few times. The V call is TRBV7-6, the J call TRBJ2-6, with D unclear. Germline V gene data show CDR1 as SGHVS and CDR2 as FNYEAQ. Trimming pared 1 base from V and 0 bases from J, leaving 13 bases between. The CDR3 is 18 residues long. For the CDR3, the DNA is TGTGCCAGCAGCTTAGGGACGGCTTCCTACTCTGGGGCCAACGTCCTGACTTTC. Its translation: CASSLGTASYSGANVLTF.

This clonotype was observed a few times. The chain couples TRBV6-1 to TRBJ1-2, with TRBD1 identical over 8 bases. This CDR3 has 14 amino acids. V dropped 6 bases and J dropped 8; count of bases not matched to a gene: 11. In germline, CDR1 is MNHNS, CDR2 SASEGT. CDR3 protein: CASSSDQGAEGYTF. For the CDR3, the DNA is TGTGCCAGCAGCAGCGACCAGGGGGCTGAGGGCTACACCTTC.